A single sample gave rise to the 31 T cell receptor beta chains below, sequenced in a study of CD8 T cells in Susac syndrome. The RNA, about 0.5 to 1 ug, was put through reverse transcription using random hexamers. In TCRdb, the immunoSEQ multiplex PCR reads were re-called with MiXCR into one record per CDR3 protein. The sample has 120,000 or so distinct CDR3 sequences, 90% to 95% seen once. The sample taken for sequencing was CD8+ T cells from PBMCs. All receptors derive from a human donor with Susac syndrome.

The genes are TRBV20-1 and TRBJ2-2; D ambiguous. CDR1 is DFQATT and CDR2 is SNEGSKA in the germline V gene (reference sequence). V gave up 0 bases and J gave up 2 bases, with 10 bases separating them. The CDR3 contains 15 residues. The chain's CDR3 is CSARDPLTNTGELFF. DNA for the CDR3: TGCAGTGCTAGAGACCCCCTAACTAACACCGGGGAGCTGTTTTTT.

The table lists this clonotype with a few counts. The J gene is TRBJ2-1, the V gene TRBV11-2; 10 positions agree with TRBD1. Unmatched junction bases numbered 5, after V lost 4 bases and J lost 8 bases. The CDR3 sequence is 14 residues long. Germline values: CDR1 SGHAT, CDR2 FQNNGV. CDR3 sequence: CASSSGQGLDEQFF. CDR3 DNA sequence: TGTGCCAGCAGCTCGGGACAGGGGCTGGATGAGCAGTTCTTC.

The chain is built from TRBV30 and TRBJ2-1, with 9 bases lining up with TRBD2. J gave up 5 bases and V 5 bases, and 10 bases lay outside the gene matches. The CDR3 sequence is 15 residues long. In germline, CDR1 is GTSNPN, CDR2 SVGIG (reference sequence). CDR3 nucleotides: TGTGCCTGGGGGGCCGGGACTAGCTCTGACAATGAGCAGTTCTTC. Protein: CAWGAGTSSDNEQFF.

The V and J genes are TRBV12-3 or TRBV12-4 and TRBJ2-7, with 9 nucleotides matching TRBD1. This CDR3 contains 15 residues. J was trimmed by 5 bases and V by 5 bases; bases with no gene match: 10. The CDR3 loop reads CASSQGTGNFDEQYF. CDR3 bases: TGTGCCAGCAGTCAGGGGACAGGGAACTTTGACGAGCAGTACTTC.

The CDR3 region is CATRDDGETQYF. For the CDR3, the DNA is TGTGCCACGAGGGACGACGGAGAGACCCAGTACTTC. The chain links TRBV24-1 to TRBJ2-5; tentatively, D is TRBD1 or TRBD2 (5 bases each). This CDR3 has 12 residues. Trimming took 10 bases from V and 4 from J, leaving 12 bases between them. CDR1 and CDR2 from the germline V gene are KGHDR and SFDVKD.

The rearrangement links TRBV15 to TRBJ1-2, with D perhaps TRBD1 (5 bases). Trimming stripped 0 bases from V and 4 bases from J, with 9 bases between. CDR1 and CDR2 (germline): LNHNV, YYDKDF (reference sequence). The CDR3 extends over 14 amino acids. The CDR3 coding sequence is TGTGCCACCAGCAGAGACGGGGGGTTCTATGGCTACACCTTC. The encoded protein is CATSRDGGFYGYTF. The variable domain in full, completed from reference TRBV15 and TRBJ1-2, reads DAMVIQNPRYQVTQFGKPVTLSCSQTLNHNVMYWYQQKSSQAPKLLFHYYDKDFNNEADTPDNFQSRRPNTSFCFLDIRSPGLGDTAMYLCATSRDGGFYGYTFGSGTRLTVV.

The rearrangement joins TRBV27 to TRBJ2-2, with D uncertain. V was cut by 5 bases and J by 1 base, with 8 bases left in between. Germline V gene data show CDR1 as MNHEY and CDR2 as SMNVEV (reference sequence). This CDR3 spans 14 amino acids. The CDR3 sequence: CASSLILNTGELFF. DNA of the CDR3: TGTGCCAGCAGTCTGATACTGAACACCGGGGAGCTGTTTTTT.

J is TRBJ2-1 and V is TRBV7-3; D may be TRBD2 (5 bases). Deletions cut 6 bases from V and 1 base from J, with 16 bases between. This CDR3 has 16 amino acids. Germline CDR1 reads SGHTA; CDR2 reads FQGTGA. CDR3 residues: CASSSSGGRSYNEQFF. CDR3 sequence (DNA): TGTGCCAGCAGTTCGAGCGGCGGGCGGTCCTACAATGAGCAGTTCTTC.

The chain links TRBV20-1 to TRBJ2-3, with 7 bases lining up with TRBD2. Germline CDR1 reads DFQATT; CDR2 reads SNEGSKA (reference sequence). The V segment lost 3 bases and the J segment 2 bases; nucleotides outside the gene matches: 5. CDR3 length equals 14 residues. CDR3 region: CSARGGSPTDTQYF. The CDR3 DNA reads TGCAGTGCTAGGGGGGGGAGCCCCACAGATACGCAGTATTTT.

In its sample, this clonotype was seen once. V gene TRBV19 combines with J gene TRBJ1-2; 9 bases fit TRBD1. This CDR3 comprises 12 residues. Germline V gene sequence: CDR1 LNHDA, CDR2 SQIVND (reference sequence). V lost 8 bases to trimming and J lost 8 bases; unmatched junction nucleotides: 6. Written as DNA, the CDR3 is TGTGCCAGTCGACAGGGGGATGGAGGCTACACCTTC. Protein sequence: CASRQGDGGYTF.

V is TRBV30 and J is TRBJ1-4; 7 nucleotides match TRBD1. The V and J ends lost 1 base and 12 bases, in that order; junction bases with no gene match: 14. The CDR3 sequence is 15 residues long. The V gene's germline CDR1 is GTSNPN and CDR2 SVGIG (reference sequence). CDR3 coding DNA: TGTGCCTGGAGTGGCTCCGGGACAGACTTTGGGCAACTGTTTTTT. It encodes CAWSGSGTDFGQLFF.

This sequence joins TRBV29-1 and TRBJ2-5; TRBD2 agrees at 7 bases. The CDR3 is made up of 13 amino acids. The trim removed 3 bases at V and 4 bases at J, leaving 5 bases unmatched. Germline assignment: CDR1 SQVTM and CDR2 ANQGSEA. CDR3 in amino acids: CSVERETGETQYF. The CDR3 DNA is TGCAGCGTTGAGCGGGAGACGGGAGAGACCCAGTACTTC.

V is TRBV20-1 and J is TRBJ2-7; D is unresolved. The CDR3 has 13 amino acids. V was cut by 6 bases and J by 2 bases, with 14 bases left in between. CDR1 is DFQATT, CDR2 SNEGSKA, per germline (reference sequence). The CDR3 is CSARSLGTYEQYF. CDR3 bases: TGCAGTGCAAGATCACTGGGAACCTACGAGCAGTACTTC.

The chain combines TRBV7-9 with TRBJ1-3; D gene uncertain. This CDR3 has 15 residues. The germline V gene encodes CDR1 SEHNR and CDR2 FQNEAQ (reference sequence). V dropped 7 bases and J dropped 2 bases, with 15 bases sitting between them. CDR3 sequence (DNA): TGTGCCAGCAACCGCTGGGGAGAGGCTGGAAACACCATATATTTT. Encoded protein: CASNRWGEAGNTIYF.

The chain links TRBV5-6 to TRBJ1-3; D remains unclear. V lost 7 bases, J lost 0 bases, and 11 bases lay in between. This CDR3 is built from 14 residues. The germline V gene has CDR1 SGHDT and CDR2 YYEEEE. The CDR3 DNA is TGTGCCAGCGGCGGGTTGACCTCTGGAAACACCATATATTTT. Translating gives CASGGLTSGNTIYF.

The CDR3 sequence is CASSFRENSYEQYF. CDR3 DNA sequence: TGTGCCAGCAGTTTCAGGGAAAACTCCTACGAGCAGTACTTC. This chain connects TRBV12-3 or TRBV12-4 to TRBJ2-7; D is possibly TRBD1 (5 bases). The CDR3 sequence is 14 residues long. Trimming left V 3 bases short and J 0 bases short, with 9 bases between.

This clonotype occurred once. This CDR3 reads CASSVSLNTEAFF. In DNA form, the CDR3 reads TGCGCCAGCAGTGTCAGTTTGAACACTGAAGCTTTCTTT. The chain links TRBV4-1 to TRBJ1-1; D is uncertain. The germline V and J ends were trimmed by 6 bases and 0 bases, with 8 bases remaining between them. The CDR3 sequence is 13 residues long. CDR1 and CDR2 (germline): MGHRA, YSYEKL.

The rearrangement joins TRBV6-5 to TRBJ2-1; 7 bases align to TRBD2. The CDR3 runs 16 residues. The trim removed 0 bases at V and 6 bases at J, leaving 8 bases unmatched. Per the germline V gene, CDR1 is MNHEY and CDR2 is SVGAGI. CDR3: CASSYSGGEVGNEQFF. For the CDR3, the DNA is TGTGCCAGCAGTTACTCGGGAGGGGAGGTAGGCAATGAGCAGTTCTTC.

This sequence joins TRBV5-1 and TRBJ2-1, with D perhaps matching TRBD2 (6 bases). CDR3 length: 13 residues. V lost 7 bases, J lost 1 base, and 9 bases lay in between. Per germline, CDR1 SGHRS and CDR2 YFSETQ. This CDR3 reads CASLADSYNEQFF. In DNA, the CDR3 is TGCGCCAGCTTAGCGGATTCCTACAATGAGCAGTTCTTC.

The V call is TRBV30, the J call TRBJ2-1; possible D gene TRBD1, 6 bases. The CDR3 totals 13 residues. Germline V CDR1 and CDR2: GTSNPN, SVGIG (reference sequence). Trimming took 2 bases from V and 4 from J, leaving 9 bases between them. CDR3 loop: CAWSSDRYNEQFF. CDR3 DNA: TGTGCCTGGAGTTCGGACAGATACAATGAGCAGTTCTTC.

The chain recombines TRBV7-9 with TRBJ1-5; 10 nucleotides align to TRBD1. CDR1 is SEHNR and CDR2 is FQNEAQ in the germline V gene (reference sequence). With 3 bases clipped from V and 3 bases from J, the junction kept 8 bases outside the gene matches. The CDR3 runs to 17 residues. The CDR3 region has the DNA TGTGCCAGCAGCTTTACATTCGACAGGGGGCCCAATCAGCCCCAGCATTTT. Protein: CASSFTFDRGPNQPQHF.

The chain employs TRBV5-4 and TRBJ2-3; 12 bases match TRBD1. Looked up from germline, CDR1 is SGHNT and CDR2 is YYREEE (reference sequence). This CDR3 has 15 residues. The junction had 5 bases not matched to a gene; V was cut back by 4 bases and J by 5 bases. CDR3 coding DNA: TGTGCCAGCAGCCCGGGACAGGGGGCTTTAGATACGCAGTATTTT. Protein product: CASSPGQGALDTQYF.

This rearrangement joins TRBV7-9 to TRBJ2-5, with D tentatively TRBD1 (5 bases). V shed 8 bases and J shed 2 bases, with 21 bases lying between them. Per germline, CDR1 SEHNR and CDR2 FQNEAQ (reference sequence). There are 16 residues in the CDR3. The CDR3 loop is CASDTAGQGGQETQYF. The CDR3 nucleotides are TGTGCCAGCGATACCGCTGGGCAGGGCGGTCAAGAGACCCAGTACTTC.

CDR3 sequence (DNA): TGCGCCAGCAGCCAAGGGGCGGGAGCGGAGACCCAGTACTTC. This gives the protein CASSQGAGAETQYF. The gene calls are TRBV4-3 and TRBJ2-5; TRBD2 matches 7 bases. The CDR3 extends over 14 amino acids. CDR1 and CDR2 from the germline V gene are LGHNA and YSLEER. The V segment lost 1 base and the J segment 5 bases; nucleotides outside the gene matches: 4.

The V gene is TRBV3-1, the J gene TRBJ1-2, with D perhaps TRBD1 (5 bases). From germline, CDR1 is LGHDT and CDR2 YNNKEL (reference sequence). The CDR3 spans 14 residues. Trimming took off 4 bases at V and 6 bases at J, with 15 bases between the two ends. The CDR3 here is CASSPSPGRDGYTF. The CDR3 DNA sequence: TGTGCCAGCAGCCCGTCCCCGGGGCGGGATGGCTACACCTTC.

The V and J genes are TRBV7-9 and TRBJ2-1, with 9 bases matching TRBD1. Germline V gene lookup returns CDR1 SEHNR and CDR2 FQNEAQ (reference sequence). V was pared by 11 bases and J by 6 bases, with 11 bases of the junction left unmatched. The CDR3 consists of 14 residues. In nucleotides, the CDR3 is TGTGCCCTATCCAGGGACAGGGAGGTCAATGAGCAGTTCTTC. It encodes CALSRDREVNEQFF.

This chain joins TRBV4-3 and TRBJ2-7; D is unclear. The CDR3 covers 13 residues. Germline loops: CDR1 LGHNA, CDR2 YSLEER. Between the trimmed V and J ends, which lost 0 bases and 2 bases, there was a span of 5 bases. The CDR3 reads CASSQDTAYEQYF. The CDR3 DNA reads as TGCGCCAGCAGCCAAGATACTGCCTACGAGCAGTACTTC.

This chain connects TRBV12-3 or TRBV12-4 to TRBJ1-1; perhaps TRBD1 as D (5 bases). Between the trimmed V and J ends, which lost 5 bases and 1 base, there was a span of 14 bases. The CDR3 has 15 amino acids. The CDR3 loop reads CASSPQGSRNTEAFF. CDR3 nucleotides: TGTGCCAGCAGTCCCCAGGGCAGCCGGAACACTGAAGCTTTCTTT.

In its sample, this clonotype was seen once. This chain uses TRBV15 with TRBJ2-1, with 8 bases lining up with TRBD1. Germline V gene sequence: CDR1 LNHNV, CDR2 YYDKDF (reference sequence). The CDR3 has 14 amino acids. Losses at the gene ends were 5 bases for V and 5 bases for J; bases not matched to a gene: 5. The DNA for the CDR3 is TGTGCCACCAGCTCGGGACAGGAGGACAATGAGCAGTTCTTC. Translated: CATSSGQEDNEQFF.

Only one count was recorded for this clonotype. No conserved phenylalanine or tryptophan ends this CDR3, so it is likely a read error. It is unclear where the CDR3 begins or ends on the DNA, so no DNA is shown, and the CDR3 is as TCRdb lists it. The V call is TRBV5-6, the J call TRBJ2-1; the table gives TRBD1 as D, unverified against the DNA. Germline loops: CDR1 SGHDT, CDR2 YYEEEE. Including both end residues, the CDR3 is 10 amino acids long. This CDR3 reads CASSLPRTKL.

The rearrangement uses TRBV28 and TRBJ1-4; 7 nucleotides line up with TRBD1. The V and J ends lost 4 bases and 5 bases, in that order; junction bases with no gene match: 16. This CDR3 spans 18 amino acids. CDR1 and CDR2 from the germline V gene are MDHEN and SYDVKM. In DNA, the CDR3 is TGTGCCAGCAGTTCTCTTATCGGGACAGACCCAAAAAATGAAAAACTGTTTTTT. It codes for CASSSLIGTDPKNEKLFF.